The sequence of this TCR beta chain was determined in a study of cytomegalovirus exposure and HLA in healthy donors. On the study more broadly: Researchers found that approximately 85% of over 350 genotyped donors fell within the Caucasian-associated ancestry cluster.

Although they were nominally healthy when sampled, donors likely had unrecorded immune exposures. As to this clone: Its antigen is unknown.

PCR involved 60 Vbeta and 13 Jbeta primers. Method: immunoSEQ multiplex PCR; TCRdb's copy keeps in-frame clones and lacks some. The table has around 100,000 clones, roughly 80% seen once. Per germline, CDR1 MNHEY and CDR2 SVGAGI. The V gene end was trimmed by 4 bases and the J gene end by 2 bases; junction bases not matched to a gene: 7. This CDR3 has 15 amino acids. General study points: In a later analysis, across HLA loci, associated TCR counts were highest for DRB1, lowest for HLA-C.

The V call is TRBV6-5, the J call TRBJ2-5, with 7 bases lining up with TRBD1. This sequence was found in a man aged 25 to 40 in good health and CMV-seropositive. The sequenced sample was PBMCs. The CDR3 DNA reads TGTGCCAGCAGTTCCGAGGGGGCCCTTCAAGAGACCCAGTACTTC. Its protein product is CASSSEGALQETQYF.